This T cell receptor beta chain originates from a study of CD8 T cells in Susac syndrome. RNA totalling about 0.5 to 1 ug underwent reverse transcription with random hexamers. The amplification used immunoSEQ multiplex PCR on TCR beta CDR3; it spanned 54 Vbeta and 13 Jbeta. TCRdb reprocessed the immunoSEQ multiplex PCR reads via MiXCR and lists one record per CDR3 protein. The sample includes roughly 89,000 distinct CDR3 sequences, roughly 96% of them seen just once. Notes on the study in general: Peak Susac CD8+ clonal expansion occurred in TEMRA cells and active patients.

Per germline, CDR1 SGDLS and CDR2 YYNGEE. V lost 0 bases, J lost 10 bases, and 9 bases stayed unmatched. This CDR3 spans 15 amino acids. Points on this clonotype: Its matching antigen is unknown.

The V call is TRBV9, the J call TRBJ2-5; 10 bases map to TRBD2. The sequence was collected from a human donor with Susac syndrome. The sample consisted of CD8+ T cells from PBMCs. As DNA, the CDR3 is TGTGCCAGCAGCGTAGGCTCTAGCGGGGGAGATGACCAGTACTTC. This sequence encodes CASSVGSSGGDDQYF.